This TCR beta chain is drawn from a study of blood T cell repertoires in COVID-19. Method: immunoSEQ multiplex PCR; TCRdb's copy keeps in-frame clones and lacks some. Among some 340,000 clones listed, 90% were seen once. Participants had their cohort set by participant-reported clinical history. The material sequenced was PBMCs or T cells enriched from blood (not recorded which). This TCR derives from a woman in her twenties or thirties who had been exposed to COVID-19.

The CDR3 DNA is TGTGCCAGCAGCTCCAGAGACGGCAAAGGGGACACTGAAGCTTTCTTT. It specifies CASSSRDGKGDTEAFF. The genes are TRBV11-2 and TRBJ1-1; weak D call: TRBD1 (5 bases). This CDR3 has 16 amino acids. Germline-derived CDR1 and CDR2 are SGHAT and FQNNGV. V lost 4 bases and J 3 bases, leaving 18 bases between the germline ends. The complete variable domain, with remaining parts taken from reference TRBV11-2 and TRBJ1-1, reads EAGVAQSPRYKIIEKRQSVAFWCNPISGHATLYWYQQILGQGPKLLIQFQNNGVVDDSQLPKDRFSAERLKGVDSTLKIQPAKLEDSAVYLCASSSRDGKGDTEAFFGQGTRLTVV.